The clone carrying this T cell receptor (beta chain) was recorded once. The data originate from a study of blood T cell repertoires in COVID-19. Trimming took 3 bases from V and 7 from J, leaving 11 bases between them. The CDR3 sequence is 14 residues long. Germline lookup yields CDR1 SGDLS and CDR2 YYNGEE. Generated by immunoSEQ multiplex PCR, the TCRdb table keeps only in-frame clones and is missing some. Here the sample spans tens of thousands of clones, roughly 92% being singletons. The receptor's source is a man aged 45-65 years with active COVID-19. The chain uses TRBV9 and TRBJ1-6, with a tentative D call TRBD1 (6 bases). The sample consisted of peripheral blood. CDR3 nucleotides: TGTGCCAGCAGCGCCGTGGGGGCAAATTCACCCCTCCACTTT. Protein: CASSAVGANSPLHF.